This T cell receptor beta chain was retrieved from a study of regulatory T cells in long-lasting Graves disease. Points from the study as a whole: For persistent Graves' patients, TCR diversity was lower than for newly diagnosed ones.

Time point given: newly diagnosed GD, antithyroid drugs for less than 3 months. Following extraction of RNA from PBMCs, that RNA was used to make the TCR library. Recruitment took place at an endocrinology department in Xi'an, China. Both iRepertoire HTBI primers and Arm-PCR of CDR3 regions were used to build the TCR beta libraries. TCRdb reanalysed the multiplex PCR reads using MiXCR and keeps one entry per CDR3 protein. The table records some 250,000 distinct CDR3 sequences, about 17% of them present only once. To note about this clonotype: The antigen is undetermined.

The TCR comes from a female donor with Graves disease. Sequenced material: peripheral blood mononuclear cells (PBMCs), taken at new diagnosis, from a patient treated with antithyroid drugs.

Written as DNA, the CDR3 is TGTGCCAGCAGTCCTTCTCAGACCGGAACCGGGGAGCTGTTTTTT. Protein product: CASSPSQTGTGELFF. The chain combines TRBV27 with TRBJ2-2; D unclear. The V gene lost 5 bases and the J gene lost 5 bases, with 15 bases spanning the gap. The CDR3 runs 15 residues. Germline CDR1 MNHEY, CDR2 SMNVEV (reference sequence).